This TCR beta chain was obtained from a study of cytomegalovirus exposure and HLA in healthy donors. Turning to the study itself: The 130 or so validation repertoires used a platform that matched the one used for the 500 to 700 first-cohort repertoires, as a later analysis reported.

The germline CDR1 and CDR2 sequences are SGHRS and YFSETQ. V lost 5 bases, J lost 7 bases, and 7 bases lay in between. The CDR3 consists of 11 residues. The protocol was immunoSEQ multiplex PCR, while the TCRdb copy is restricted to in-frame clones and leaves out a portion. The profile shows 100,000 to 150,000 clones, about 91% of them singletons. On this clone itself: The antigen remains unidentified.

Regarding the study as a whole: According to a subsequent analysis, TCR clusters identified in the first cohort showed a tendency to co-occur across the 120 or so validation repertoires.

V and J are TRBV5-1 and TRBJ2-1; TRBD2 is a possible D gene (5 bases). This TCR came from a woman aged 18-29 years in good health and CMV-seronegative. Sequencing was performed on PBMCs. The chain's CDR3 is CASRTGNEQFF. CDR3 coding DNA: TGCGCCAGCAGAACGGGGAATGAGCAGTTCTTC.